This TCR beta chain was captured in a study of shared clonotypes between healthy human individuals. Trimming took 6 bases from V and 0 from J; bases not matched to a gene: 4. The CDR3 totals 14 residues. Germline values: CDR1 MNHEY, CDR2 SMNVEV (reference sequence). Method: immunoSEQ multiplex PCR; TCRdb's copy keeps in-frame clones and lacks some. In the table there are some 500,000 clones, less than 96% of which are singletons. The V call is TRBV27, the J call TRBJ2-7; 8 nucleotides match TRBD1. The TCR was taken from a woman aged 30 to 39 in good health. Sequenced sample: naive CD4+ T cells sorted from blood. Subset reported: CD45RA+ positively selected. The DNA of the CDR3 is TGTGCCAGCAGGCACAGGGGGAGCTCCTACGAGCAGTACTTC. Translating gives CASRHRGSSYEQYF.